This T cell receptor beta chain was profiled in a study of tissue T cells after allogeneic stem cell transplantation. Survey-depth TCRbeta CDR3 sequencing reported V/J genes and productive frequencies. Sequencing used immunoSEQ multiplex PCR; TCRdb keeps in-frame clones, though not all of them. The table has 8,000 to 10,000 clones, around 62% seen once. As to this clone: Its antigen is currently unknown.

Study-level results: Limitations included a small, clinically heterogeneous cohort and limited sampling depth. TCR repertoires tracked anatomic similarity, regardless of disease or transplant status. Blood and spleen captured only part of the tissue TCR repertoire.

This CDR3 comprises 13 residues. Germline-derived CDR1 and CDR2 are GTSNPN and SVGIG (reference sequence). V was pared by 3 bases and J by 5 bases, with 11 bases between. The V call is TRBV30, the J call TRBJ1-5, with D perhaps matching TRBD1 (5 bases). The receptor was derived from a woman aged 18 to 49 with breast cancer. The material was tissue from the ileum, obtained at autopsy. In nucleotides, the CDR3 is TGTGCCTGGAGCAGGGATCCCCATCAGCCCCAGCATTTT. It specifies CAWSRDPHQPQHF. Drawing the rest from reference TRBV30 and TRBJ1-5, the complete variable domain is SQTIHQWPATLVQPVGSPLSLECTVEGTSNPNLYWYRQAAGRGLQLLFYSVGIGQISSEVPQNLSASRPQDRQFILSSKKLLLSDSGFYLCAWSRDPHQPQHFGDGTRLSIL.